This T cell receptor (beta chain) is from a study of cytomegalovirus exposure and HLA in healthy donors. About the study: Among several hundred genotyped donors, around 80% fell in the Caucasian-associated ancestry cluster. Notes on the study in general: Most sequenced TCRs were rare (though some public TCRs occurred in many donors).

Nominal health characterized the donors when sampled, though unrecorded immune exposures were likely. V lost 2 bases and J 4 bases, leaving 12 bases between the germline ends. CDR3 size: 14 residues. Germline-derived CDR1 and CDR2 are SGHRS and YFSETQ. PCR amplification relied on 60 Vbeta primers (plus 13 Jbeta primers). The table came from immunoSEQ multiplex PCR; TCRdb's copy has only in-frame clones and leaves some out. This table has about 120,000 clones, roughly 9.9% appearing once. Note on this clone: Its antigen is currently unknown.

The receptor was isolated from a man aged 25 to 40 in good health and CMV-seronegative. The chain combines TRBV5-1 with TRBJ1-1; TRBD1 might be the D (6 bases). Material for sequencing was PBMCs. CDR3 nucleotides: TGCGCCAGCAGCTTATCAGGGGCGAGCACTGAAGCTTTCTTT. Translating it yields CASSLSGASTEAFF.